This T cell receptor (beta chain) was sequenced in a study of T cell responses to AZD1222 COVID-19 vaccine (dated by TCRdb to the early 2020s). At the level of the whole study: Because spike-specific TCR depth and breadth did not differ between the two schedules, AZD1222 recipients who got a second dose at roughly 4 weeks were pooled with those who got a second dose at roughly 12 weeks. Trial participants were enrolled into age subgroups of 18-55, 56-69 and 70-plus years, which contained about 150, 27 and 61 TCR-sequenced participants, respectively. TCR sequencing was performed for about 250 trial participants, of whom some 200 were given two doses of AZD1222 and some 25 were given two doses of MenACWY control vaccine.

The CDR3 regions of human TCRbeta chains were analyzed by immunosequencing. The original pipeline was this. Repertoire TCRs were checked for matches against a reference library of SARS-CoV-2-specific TCRs that had been generated using the MIRA antigen-specificity platform. Breadth meant the fraction of unique TCRs that were SARS-CoV-2-associated, whereas depth meant the fraction of total T cells that were SARS-CoV-2-associated. Each spike-specific TCR was assigned to its reactive spike region and to a CD4 or CD8 class using the MIRA data. Log10-transformed breadth and depth values were compared by one-way ANOVA with Sidak's multiple comparisons tests. The immuneACCESS repertoire file appears here via TCRdb, limited to in-frame rearrangements. These files lack a portion of the clones; in checked studies, under half of the deficit traces to unresolved V genes, and the cause of the others is not known. The DNA was the basis for D and trimming; V, J and clone size are from that table. This sample is represented by over 95,000 clones; about 89% of them were singletons. Over 3.5% of the sample is taken by the ten largest.

The sample's time point label is to be understood as: baseline before first vaccination. Samples from vaccinated people were obtained from the UK trials COV001 and COV002, which included a single-blind randomized controlled phase 2/3 trial of AZD1222 (ChAdOx1 nCoV-19) in healthy adults. For TCRbeta chain sequencing, PBMC samples from trial participants were taken at day 0 and at day 28 after the second dose. On this clone itself: The antigen this receptor binds is unknown. Nothing much larger sits one base from this clone, and base qualities are not available.

Study-wide findings and limitations: In the small 56-69-year group, the increase in depth fell short of significance, most likely because of low power. After two AZD1222 doses, spike-specific TCR breadth and depth were significantly higher than at day 0 and than in MenACWY recipients. Conclusions about previously exposed vaccinees are limited, since just six or seven AZD1222 recipients were seropositive for SARS-CoV-2 at baseline. No day 14 peak-response samples were available, so repertoires were characterized only after the peak T cell response. Participants were mostly white British and included more females than males, and it was suggested by the authors that clonal diversity may have been underestimated. Reportedly, almost half of the unique spike-specific TCRs recognized epitopes lying outside the regions that are mutated in the B.1.351 and B.1.1.7 variants. The vaccine-associated CD4 TCRs covered the entire spike protein, and the dominant responses fell in regions 160-218 and 743-854.

The clonotype originates from an adult in good health. The sequencing used peripheral blood, collected on day 0 of AZD1222 vaccination.

The encoded CDR3 is CASSLAFKGGRGETQYF. The bases read TGTGCCAGCAGCTTAGCGTTCAAGGGGGGAAGAGGAGAGACCCAGTACTTC. The chain uses TRBV7-6 and TRBJ2-5; the D segment is perhaps TRBD1 or TRBD2, each sharing 6 matched bases. V sheds 0 bases and J sheds 4 bases, leaving 18 bases between their ends. CDR1 SGHVS and CDR2 FNYEAQ are derived from the germline V gene. The CDR3 numbers 17 residues from cysteine through phenylalanine. The kept DNA is CDR3 alone, 51 bases in frame from the first base. The entire variable domain, with the stretches around the CDR3 drawn from the reference TRBV7-6 and TRBJ2-5 proteins, is GAGVSQSPRYKVTKRGQDVALRCDPISGHVSLYWYRQALGQGPEFLTYFNYEAQQDKSGLPNDRFSAERPEGSISTLTIQRTEQRDSAMYRCASSLAFKGGRGETQYFGPGTRLLVL.